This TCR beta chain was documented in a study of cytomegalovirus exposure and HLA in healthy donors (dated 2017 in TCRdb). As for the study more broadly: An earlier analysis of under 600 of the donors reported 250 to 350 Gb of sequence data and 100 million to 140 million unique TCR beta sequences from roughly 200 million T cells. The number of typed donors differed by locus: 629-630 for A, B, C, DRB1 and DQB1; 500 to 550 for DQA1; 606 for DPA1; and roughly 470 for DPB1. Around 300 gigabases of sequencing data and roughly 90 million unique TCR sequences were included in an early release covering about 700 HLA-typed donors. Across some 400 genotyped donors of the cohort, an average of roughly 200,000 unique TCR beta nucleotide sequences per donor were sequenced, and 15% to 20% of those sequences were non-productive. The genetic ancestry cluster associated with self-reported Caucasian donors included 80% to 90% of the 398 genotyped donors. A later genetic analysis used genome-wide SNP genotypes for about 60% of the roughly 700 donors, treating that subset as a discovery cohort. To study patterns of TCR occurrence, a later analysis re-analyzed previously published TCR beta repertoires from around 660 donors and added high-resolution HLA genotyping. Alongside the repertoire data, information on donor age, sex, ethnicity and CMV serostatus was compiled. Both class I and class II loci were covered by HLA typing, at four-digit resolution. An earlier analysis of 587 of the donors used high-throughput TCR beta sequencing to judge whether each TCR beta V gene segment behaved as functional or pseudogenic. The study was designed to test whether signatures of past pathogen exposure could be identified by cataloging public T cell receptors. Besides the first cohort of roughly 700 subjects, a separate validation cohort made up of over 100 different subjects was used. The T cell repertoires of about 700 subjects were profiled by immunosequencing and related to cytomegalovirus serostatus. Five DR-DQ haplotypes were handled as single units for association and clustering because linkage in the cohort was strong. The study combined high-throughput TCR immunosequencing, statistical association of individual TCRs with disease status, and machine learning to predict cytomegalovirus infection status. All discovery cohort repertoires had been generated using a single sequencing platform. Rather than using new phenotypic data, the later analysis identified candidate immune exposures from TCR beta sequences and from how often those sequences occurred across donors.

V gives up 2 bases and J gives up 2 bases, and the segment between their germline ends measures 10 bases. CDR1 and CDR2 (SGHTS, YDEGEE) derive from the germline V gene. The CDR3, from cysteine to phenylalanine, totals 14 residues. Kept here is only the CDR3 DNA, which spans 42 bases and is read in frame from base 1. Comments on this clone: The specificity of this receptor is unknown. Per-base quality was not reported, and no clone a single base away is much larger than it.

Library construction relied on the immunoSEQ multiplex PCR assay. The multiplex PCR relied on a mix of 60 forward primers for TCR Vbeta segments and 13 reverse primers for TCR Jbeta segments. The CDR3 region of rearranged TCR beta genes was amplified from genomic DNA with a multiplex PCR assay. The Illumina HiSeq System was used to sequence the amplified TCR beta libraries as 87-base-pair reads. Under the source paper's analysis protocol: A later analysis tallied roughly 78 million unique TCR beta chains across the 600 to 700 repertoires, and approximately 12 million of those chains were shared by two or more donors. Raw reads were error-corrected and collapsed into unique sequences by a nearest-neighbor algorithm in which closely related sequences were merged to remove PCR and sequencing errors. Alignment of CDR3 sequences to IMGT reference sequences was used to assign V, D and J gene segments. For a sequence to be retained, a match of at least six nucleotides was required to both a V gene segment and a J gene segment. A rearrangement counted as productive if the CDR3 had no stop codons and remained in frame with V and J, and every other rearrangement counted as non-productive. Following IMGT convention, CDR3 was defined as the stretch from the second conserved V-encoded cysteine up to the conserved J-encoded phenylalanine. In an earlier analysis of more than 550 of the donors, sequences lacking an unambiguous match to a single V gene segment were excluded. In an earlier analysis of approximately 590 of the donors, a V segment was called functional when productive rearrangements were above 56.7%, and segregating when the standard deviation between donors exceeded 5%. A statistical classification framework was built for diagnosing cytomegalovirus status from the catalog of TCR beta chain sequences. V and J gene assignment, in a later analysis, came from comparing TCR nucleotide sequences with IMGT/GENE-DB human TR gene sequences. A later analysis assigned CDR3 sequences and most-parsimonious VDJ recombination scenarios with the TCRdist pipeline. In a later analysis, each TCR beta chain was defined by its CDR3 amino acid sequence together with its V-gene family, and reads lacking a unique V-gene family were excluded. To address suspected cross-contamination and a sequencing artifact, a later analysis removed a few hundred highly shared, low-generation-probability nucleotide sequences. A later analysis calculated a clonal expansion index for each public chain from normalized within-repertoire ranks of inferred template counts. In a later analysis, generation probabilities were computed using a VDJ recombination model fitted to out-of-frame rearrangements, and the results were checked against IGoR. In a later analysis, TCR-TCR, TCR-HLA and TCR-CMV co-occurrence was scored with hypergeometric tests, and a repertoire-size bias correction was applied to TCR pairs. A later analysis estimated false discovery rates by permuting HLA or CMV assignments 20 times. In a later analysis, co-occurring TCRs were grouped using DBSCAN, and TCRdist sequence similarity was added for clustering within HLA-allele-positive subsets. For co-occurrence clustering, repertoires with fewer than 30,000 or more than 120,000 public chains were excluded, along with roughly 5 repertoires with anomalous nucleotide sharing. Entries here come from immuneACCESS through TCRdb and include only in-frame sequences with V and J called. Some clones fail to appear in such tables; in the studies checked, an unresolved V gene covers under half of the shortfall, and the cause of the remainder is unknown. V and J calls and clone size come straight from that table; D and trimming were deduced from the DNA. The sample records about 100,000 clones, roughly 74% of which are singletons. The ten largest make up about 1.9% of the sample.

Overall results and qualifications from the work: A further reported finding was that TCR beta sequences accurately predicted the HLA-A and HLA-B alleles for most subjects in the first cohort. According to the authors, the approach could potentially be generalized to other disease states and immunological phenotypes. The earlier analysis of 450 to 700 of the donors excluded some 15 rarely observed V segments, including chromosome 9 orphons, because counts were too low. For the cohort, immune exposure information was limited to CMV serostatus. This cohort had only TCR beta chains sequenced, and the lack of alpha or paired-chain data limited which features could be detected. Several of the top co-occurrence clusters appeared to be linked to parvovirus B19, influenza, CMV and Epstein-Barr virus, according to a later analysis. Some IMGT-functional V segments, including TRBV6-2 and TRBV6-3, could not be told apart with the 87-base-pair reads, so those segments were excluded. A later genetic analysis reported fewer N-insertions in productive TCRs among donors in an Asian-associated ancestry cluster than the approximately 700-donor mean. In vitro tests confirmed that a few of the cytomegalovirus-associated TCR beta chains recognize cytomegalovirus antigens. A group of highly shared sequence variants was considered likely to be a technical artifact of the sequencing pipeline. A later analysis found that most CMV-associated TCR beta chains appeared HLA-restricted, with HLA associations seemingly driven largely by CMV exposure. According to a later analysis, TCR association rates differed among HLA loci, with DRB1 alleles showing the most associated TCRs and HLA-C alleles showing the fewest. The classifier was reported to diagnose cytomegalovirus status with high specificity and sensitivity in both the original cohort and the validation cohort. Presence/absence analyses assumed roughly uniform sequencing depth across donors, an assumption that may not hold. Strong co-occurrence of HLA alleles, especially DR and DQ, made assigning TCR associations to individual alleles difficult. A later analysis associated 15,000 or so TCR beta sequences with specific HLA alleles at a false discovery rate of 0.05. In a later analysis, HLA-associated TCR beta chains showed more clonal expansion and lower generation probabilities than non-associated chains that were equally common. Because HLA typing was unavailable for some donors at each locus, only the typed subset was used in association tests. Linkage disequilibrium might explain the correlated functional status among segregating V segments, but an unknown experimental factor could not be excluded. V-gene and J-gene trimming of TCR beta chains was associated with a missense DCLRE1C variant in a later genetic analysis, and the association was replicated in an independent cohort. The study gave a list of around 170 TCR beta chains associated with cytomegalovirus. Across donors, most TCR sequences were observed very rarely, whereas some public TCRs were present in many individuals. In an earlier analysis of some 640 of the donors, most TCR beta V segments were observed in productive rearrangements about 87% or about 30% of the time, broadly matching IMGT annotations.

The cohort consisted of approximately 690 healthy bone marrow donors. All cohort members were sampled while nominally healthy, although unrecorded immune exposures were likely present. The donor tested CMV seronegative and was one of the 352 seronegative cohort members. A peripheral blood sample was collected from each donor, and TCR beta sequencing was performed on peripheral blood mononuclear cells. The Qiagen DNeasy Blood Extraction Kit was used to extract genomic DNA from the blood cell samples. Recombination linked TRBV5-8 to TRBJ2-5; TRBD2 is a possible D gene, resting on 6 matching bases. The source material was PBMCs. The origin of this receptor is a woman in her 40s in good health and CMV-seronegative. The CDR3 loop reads CASSFGLTQETQYF. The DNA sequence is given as TGTGCCAGCAGCTTCGGACTAACACAAGAGACCCAGTACTTC.